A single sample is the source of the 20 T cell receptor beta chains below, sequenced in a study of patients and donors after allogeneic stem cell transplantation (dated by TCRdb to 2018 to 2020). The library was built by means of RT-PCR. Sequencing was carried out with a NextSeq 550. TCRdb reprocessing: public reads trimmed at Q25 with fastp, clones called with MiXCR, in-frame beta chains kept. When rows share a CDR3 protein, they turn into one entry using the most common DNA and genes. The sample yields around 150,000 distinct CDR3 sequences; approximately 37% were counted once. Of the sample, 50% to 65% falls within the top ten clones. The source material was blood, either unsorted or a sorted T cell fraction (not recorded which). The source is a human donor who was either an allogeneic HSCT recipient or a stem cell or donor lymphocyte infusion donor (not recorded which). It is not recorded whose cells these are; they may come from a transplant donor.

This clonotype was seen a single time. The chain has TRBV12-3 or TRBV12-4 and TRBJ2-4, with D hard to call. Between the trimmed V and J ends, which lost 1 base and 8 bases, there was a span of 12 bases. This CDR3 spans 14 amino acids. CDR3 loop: CASSLGIHMDIQYF. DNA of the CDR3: TGTGCCAGCAGTTTAGGCATCCACATGGACATTCAGTACTTC.

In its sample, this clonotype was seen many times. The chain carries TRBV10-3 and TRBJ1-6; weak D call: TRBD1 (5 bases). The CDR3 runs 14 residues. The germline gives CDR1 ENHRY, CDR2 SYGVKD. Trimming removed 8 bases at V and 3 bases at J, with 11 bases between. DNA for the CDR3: TGTGCCATCGGTCCCGGGGGCTATAATTCACCCCTCCACTTT. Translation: CAIGPGGYNSPLHF.

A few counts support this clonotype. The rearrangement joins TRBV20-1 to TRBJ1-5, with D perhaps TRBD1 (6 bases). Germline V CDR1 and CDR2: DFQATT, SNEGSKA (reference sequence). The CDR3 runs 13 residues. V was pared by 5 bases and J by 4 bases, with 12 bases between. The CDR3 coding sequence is TGCAGTGCTTCCAGGACAGATAATCAGCCCCAGCATTTT. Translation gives CSASRTDNQPQHF.

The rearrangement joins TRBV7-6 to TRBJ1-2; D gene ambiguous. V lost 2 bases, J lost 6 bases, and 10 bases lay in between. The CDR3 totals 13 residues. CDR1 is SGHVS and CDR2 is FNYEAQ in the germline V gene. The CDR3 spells CASSLFGLDGYTF. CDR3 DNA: TGTGCCAGCAGCTTATTTGGCCTTGATGGCTACACCTTC.

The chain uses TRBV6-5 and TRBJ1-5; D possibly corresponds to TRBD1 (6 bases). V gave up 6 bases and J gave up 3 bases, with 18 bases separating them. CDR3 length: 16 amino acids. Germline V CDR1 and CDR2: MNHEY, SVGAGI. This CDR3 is CASSPWGGLNNQPQHF. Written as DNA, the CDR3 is TGTGCCAGCAGCCCATGGGGGGGGCTTAACAATCAGCCCCAGCATTTT.

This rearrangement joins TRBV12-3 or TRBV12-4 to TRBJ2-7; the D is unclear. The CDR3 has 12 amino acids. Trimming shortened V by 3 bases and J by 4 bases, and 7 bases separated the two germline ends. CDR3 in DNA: TGTGCCAGCAGTTTGTCTTTGTACGAGCAGTACTTC. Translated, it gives CASSLSLYEQYF.

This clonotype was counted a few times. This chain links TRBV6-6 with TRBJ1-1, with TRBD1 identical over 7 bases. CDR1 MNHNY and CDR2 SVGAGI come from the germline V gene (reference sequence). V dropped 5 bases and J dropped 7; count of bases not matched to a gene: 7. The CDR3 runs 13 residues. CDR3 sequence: CASSLQGPLEAFF. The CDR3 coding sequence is TGTGCCAGCAGTCTACAGGGGCCCCTTGAAGCTTTCTTT.

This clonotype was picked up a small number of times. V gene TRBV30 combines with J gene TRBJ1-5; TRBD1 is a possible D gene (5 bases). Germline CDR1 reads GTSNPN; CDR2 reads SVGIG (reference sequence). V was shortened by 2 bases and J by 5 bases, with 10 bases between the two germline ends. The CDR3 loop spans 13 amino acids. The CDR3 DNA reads TGTGCCTGGAGTAGCCAGGGTCATCAGCCCCAGCATTTT. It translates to CAWSSQGHQPQHF.

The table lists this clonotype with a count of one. The CDR3 nucleotides read TGTGCCAGCGGACAGGGGAGGGAGACCCAGTACTTC. Translating it yields CASGQGRETQYF. The V gene is TRBV7-2, the J gene TRBJ2-5; 9 bases agree with TRBD1. With 8 bases clipped from V and 5 bases from J, the junction kept 3 bases outside the gene matches. Germline loops: CDR1 SGHTA, CDR2 FQGNSA. The CDR3 is 12 residues long. The full variable domain, completed using reference TRBV7-2 and TRBJ2-5, is GAGVSQSPSNKVTEKGKDVELRCDPISGHTALYWYRQSLGQGLEFLIYFQGNSAPDKSGLPSDRFSAERTGGSVSTLTIQRTQQEDSAVYLCASGQGRETQYFGPGTRLLVL.

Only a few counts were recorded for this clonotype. CDR3 in DNA: TGTGCCAGCAGTTTGGACGCCATCCTAGGGAACACTGAAGCTTTCTTT. This translates into CASSLDAILGNTEAFF. The V call is TRBV6-6, the J call TRBJ1-1; D is undetermined. V lost 4 bases and J lost 1, with 16 bases in between. This CDR3 is built from 16 residues. Germline CDR1 MNHNY, CDR2 SVGAGI (reference sequence).

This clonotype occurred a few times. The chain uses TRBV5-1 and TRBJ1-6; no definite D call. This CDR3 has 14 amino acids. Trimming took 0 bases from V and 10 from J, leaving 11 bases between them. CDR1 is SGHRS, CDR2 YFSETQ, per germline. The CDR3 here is CASSLAGNQSPLHF. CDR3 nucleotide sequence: TGCGCCAGCAGCTTGGCCGGGAATCAATCACCCCTCCACTTT.

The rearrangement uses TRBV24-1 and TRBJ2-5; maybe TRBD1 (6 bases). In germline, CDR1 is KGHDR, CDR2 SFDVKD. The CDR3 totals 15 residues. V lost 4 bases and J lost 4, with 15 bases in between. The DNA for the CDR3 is TGTGCCACCAGTGAGGCCGGGACAACTTCAGAGACCCAGTACTTC. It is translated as CATSEAGTTSETQYF.

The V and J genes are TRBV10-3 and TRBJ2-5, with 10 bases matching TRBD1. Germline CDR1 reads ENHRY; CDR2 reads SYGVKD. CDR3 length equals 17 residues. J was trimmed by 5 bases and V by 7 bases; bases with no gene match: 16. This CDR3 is CAITGTGAVDGLETQYF. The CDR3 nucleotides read TGTGCCATCACCGGGACAGGGGCAGTAGATGGTTTGGAGACCCAGTACTTC.

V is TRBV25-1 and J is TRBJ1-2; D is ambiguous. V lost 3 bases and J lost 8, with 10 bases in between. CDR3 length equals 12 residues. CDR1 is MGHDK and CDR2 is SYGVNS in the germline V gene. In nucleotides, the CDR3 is TGTGCCAGCAGTGACCCTTTTGGGGGCTACACCTTC. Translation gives CASSDPFGGYTF.

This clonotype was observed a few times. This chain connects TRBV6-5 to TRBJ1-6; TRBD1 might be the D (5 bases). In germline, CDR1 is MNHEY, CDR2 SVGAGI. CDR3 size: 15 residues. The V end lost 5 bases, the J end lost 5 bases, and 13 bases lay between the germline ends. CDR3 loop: CASSQDAGNNSPLHF. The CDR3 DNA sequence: TGTGCCAGCAGTCAAGACGCAGGGAATAATTCACCCCTCCACTTT.

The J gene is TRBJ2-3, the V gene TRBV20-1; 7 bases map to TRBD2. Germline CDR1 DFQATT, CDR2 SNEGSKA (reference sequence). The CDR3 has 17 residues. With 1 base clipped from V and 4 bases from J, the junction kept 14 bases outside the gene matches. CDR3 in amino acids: CSARGALTAGVSDTQYF. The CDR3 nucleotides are TGCAGTGCTAGAGGAGCCCTTACGGCGGGGGTGTCAGATACGCAGTATTTT.

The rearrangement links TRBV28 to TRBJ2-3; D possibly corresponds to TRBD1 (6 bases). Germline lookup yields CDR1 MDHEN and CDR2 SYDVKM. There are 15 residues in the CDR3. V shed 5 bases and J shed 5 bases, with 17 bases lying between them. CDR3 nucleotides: TGTGCCAGCAGTCATACATCCGGACAGTTAGATACGCAGTATTTT. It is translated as CASSHTSGQLDTQYF.

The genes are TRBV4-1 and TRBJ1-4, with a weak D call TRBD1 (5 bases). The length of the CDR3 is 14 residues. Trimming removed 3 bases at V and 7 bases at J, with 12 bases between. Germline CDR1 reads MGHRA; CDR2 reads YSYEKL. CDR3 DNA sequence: TGCGCCAGCAGCCACTATACAGGTCCTGAAAAACTGTTTTTT. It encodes CASSHYTGPEKLFF.

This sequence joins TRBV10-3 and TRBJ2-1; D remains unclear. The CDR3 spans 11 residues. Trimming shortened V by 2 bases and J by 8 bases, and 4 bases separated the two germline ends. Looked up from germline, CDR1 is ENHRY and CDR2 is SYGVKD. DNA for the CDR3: TGTGCCATCAGTGAGGGGGATGAGCAGTTCTTC. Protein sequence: CAISEGDEQFF.

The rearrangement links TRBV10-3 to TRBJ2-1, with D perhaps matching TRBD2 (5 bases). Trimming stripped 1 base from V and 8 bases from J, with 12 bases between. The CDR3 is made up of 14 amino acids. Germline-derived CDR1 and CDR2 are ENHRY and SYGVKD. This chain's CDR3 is CAISELGTADEQFF. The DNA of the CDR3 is TGTGCCATCAGTGAGTTGGGAACAGCGGATGAGCAGTTCTTC.